This TCR beta chain was profiled in a study of identical twins. MiXCR was run by TCRdb on the 5' RACE reads, yielding one entry per CDR3 protein. The sample carries approximately 500,000 distinct CDR3 sequences, approximately 25% recorded once. In germline, CDR1 is LGHDT, CDR2 YNNKEL (reference sequence). The CDR3 contains 12 residues. Deletions cut 1 base from V and 9 bases from J, with 7 bases between. This clonotype has a handful of counts. This sample also belongs to another study, concerning T cells expressing NK-cell markers. That report adds: Cells sorted as CD3+CD56+NKG2C+, CD3+CD56+NKG2C- and CD3+CD56-NKG2C+ T cells supplied the TCR beta repertoires.

V is TRBV3-1 and J is TRBJ2-1, with D unclear. This TCR derives from a woman in her late teens or twenties in good health. Sequencing was performed on CD4+ T cells sorted from blood. CDR3 in amino acids: CASSQGRTEQFF. CDR3 in DNA: TGTGCCAGCAGCCAAGGCAGGACTGAGCAGTTCTTC.